Listed below are T cell receptor beta chains from one sample, sequenced in a study of blood T cell repertoires in COVID-19. This table comes from immunoSEQ multiplex PCR, and its TCRdb copy is limited to in-frame clones, with some not included. This sample yields approximately 230,000 clones, of which 85% to 90% are seen a single time; around 1.5% belongs to the top ten. The sample was peripheral blood. These receptors were obtained from an older man with acute or convalescent COVID-19. Each CDR3 is given with its conserved first and last residue. A D gene is named only where the DNA matches it firmly. Clone sizes are given selectively: once, few, many, or a class where the clone is expanded.

j_call clone_size d_call v_call cdr3_aa cdr3_nt
TRBJ1-6 . TRBD1 TRBV10-3 CAISGDSRNSPLHF TGTGCCATCAGTGGGGACAGCCGAAATTCACCCCTCCACTTT
TRBJ2-1 once . TRBV4-3 CASSQAFYNEQFF TGCGCCAGCAGCCAGGCCTTCTACAATGAGCAGTTCTTC
TRBJ2-7 . TRBD2 TRBV7-3 CASSLFLAGINEQYF TGTGCCAGCAGCTTATTCCTAGCGGGGATTAACGAGCAGTACTTC
TRBJ2-7 . . TRBV6-6 CASTPSQGHSYEQYF TGTGCCAGCACCCCGTCCCAAGGACACAGTTACGAGCAGTACTTC
TRBJ2-3 . TRBD1 TRBV10-3 CAIGTGSDTQYF TGTGCCATAGGGACAGGGTCAGATACGCAGTATTTT
TRBJ2-5 . TRBD2 TRBV11-2 CASNRHLAGGTETQYF TGTGCCAGCAACCGTCATCTAGCGGGGGGGACGGAGACCCAGTACTTC
TRBJ2-4 once . TRBV19 CASSIGRGGWAKNIQYF TGTGCCAGTAGTATAGGAAGGGGTGGTTGGGCCAAAAACATTCAGTACTTC
TRBJ2-7 . . TRBV16 CASSPHPTKGSYEQYF TGTGCCAGCAGCCCCCACCCGACTAAGGGCTCCTACGAGCAGTACTTC
TRBJ2-5 . TRBD2 TRBV3-1/TRBV3-2 CASSQERDYFLGETQYF TGTGCCAGCAGCCAAGAGCGGGACTATTTTTTGGGGGAGACCCAGTACTTC
TRBJ2-5 once TRBD2 TRBV7-8 CASSLENSSGRKTQYF TGTGCCAGCAGCTTAGAGAACTCTAGCGGGAGGAAGACCCAGTACTTC
TRBJ1-4 . . TRBV19 CASNSHRATNEKLFF TGTGCCAGTAACTCCCACAGAGCAACTAATGAAAAACTGTTTTTT
TRBJ2-3 . . TRBV10-3 CAISEAPGAGTGGTDTQYF TGTGCCATCAGTGAAGCACCCGGGGCTGGGACTGGAGGCACAGATACGCAGTATTTT
TRBJ1-1 once TRBD1 TRBV28 CASSRDRVSSEAFF TGTGCCAGCAGTCGGGACAGGGTGAGCTCTGAAGCTTTCTTT
TRBJ2-5 . TRBD1 TRBV25-1 CASSKGQGQETQYF TGTGCCAGCAGTAAGGGACAGGGTCAAGAGACCCAGTACTTC
TRBJ2-4 . TRBD2 TRBV5-4 CASSRTSGGAGNIQYF TGTGCCAGCAGCCGGACTAGCGGGGGGGCGGGAAACATTCAGTACTTC
TRBJ1-2 once TRBD1 TRBV5-4 CASSSTGIDYGYTF TGTGCCAGCAGCTCGACAGGGATTGACTATGGCTACACCTTC
TRBJ2-7 . . TRBV7-9 CASSLVNSPVEQYF TGTGCCAGCAGCTTAGTTAACAGTCCGGTCGAGCAGTACTTC
TRBJ2-1 . TRBD2 TRBV3-1/TRBV3-2 CASSQGGGRIYNEQFF TGTGCCAGCAGCCAAGGGGGCGGGAGAATCTACAATGAGCAGTTCTTC
TRBJ2-5 . TRBD2 TRBV4-2 CASSRSTSGGSETQYF TGTGCCAGCAGCCGATCGACTAGCGGGGGGAGCGAGACCCAGTACTTC
TRBJ2-1 . TRBD2 TRBV7-3 CASSLGGRYNEQFF TGTGCCAGCAGCTTAGGCGGGAGGTACAATGAGCAGTTCTTC
TRBJ1-6 . . TRBV19 CATRMAANNSPLHF TGTGCCACCCGGATGGCGGCGAATAATTCACCCCTCCACTTT
TRBJ2-5 many . TRBV9 CASSPYGGGETQYF TGTGCCAGCAGCCCTTATGGGGGAGGAGAGACCCAGTACTTC
TRBJ1-6 . TRBD1 TRBV6-6 CASSYLLPQGTSPLHF TGTGCCAGCAGTTACCTCCTCCCACAGGGGACCTCACCCCTCCACTTT
TRBJ1-1 . . TRBV4-2 CASSLRTQGDTEAFF TGTGCCAGCAGCCTTCGTACACAGGGAGACACTGAAGCTTTCTTT
TRBJ2-3 . . TRBV5-1 CASSETGNSPDTQYF TGCGCCAGCAGCGAAACGGGGAACTCCCCAGATACGCAGTATTTT
TRBJ2-1 . . TRBV6-5 CASSDTGSYNEQFF TGTGCCAGTTCGGACACAGGCTCCTACAATGAGCAGTTCTTC
TRBJ1-2 . . TRBV12-3/TRBV12-4 CASSEGLPYGYTF TGTGCCAGCAGTGAGGGACTCCCCTATGGCTACACCTTC
TRBJ1-2 few . TRBV16 CASSQSGVGYGYTF TGTGCCAGCAGCCAATCGGGAGTCGGCTATGGCTACACCTTC
TRBJ1-5 . . TRBV5-1 CASSLGQSDNQPQHF TGCGCCAGCAGCTTAGGACAGTCTGACAATCAGCCCCAGCATTTT
TRBJ1-2 . TRBD1 TRBV7-9 CASSFPGGVRIGYTF TGTGCCAGCAGTTTCCCAGGGGGCGTAAGAATTGGCTACACCTTC
TRBJ1-6 . TRBD1 TRBV7-6 CASSPQGQGNSPLHF TGTGCCAGCAGCCCACAGGGACAGGGCAATTCACCCCTCCACTTT
TRBJ2-7 . TRBD1 TRBV9 CASSAGTASSYEQYF TGTGCCAGCAGCGCCGGGACAGCCAGCTCCTACGAGCAGTACTTC
TRBJ1-2 . . TRBV7-3 CASSSDSRYGYTF TGTGCCAGCAGCTCAGACAGTCGCTATGGCTACACCTTC
TRBJ1-1 . . TRBV29-1 CSAFLTEAFF TGCAGCGCATTTCTAACTGAAGCTTTCTTT
TRBJ1-3 once . TRBV5-4 CASKKDSSGNTIYF TGTGCCAGCAAAAAGGACAGCTCTGGAAACACCATATATTTT
TRBJ2-1 once TRBD2 TRBV28 CASPPGLADYNEQFF TGTGCCAGCCCCCCGGGACTAGCGGACTACAATGAGCAGTTCTTC
TRBJ2-7 . . TRBV5-5 CASSLDGSYEQYF TGTGCCAGCAGCTTGGACGGCTCCTACGAGCAGTACTTC
TRBJ2-7 . TRBD1 TRBV6-2/TRBV6-3 CASTPGQGASYEQYF TGTGCCAGCACCCCTGGACAGGGGGCCTCCTACGAGCAGTACTTC
TRBJ2-1 . TRBD1 TRBV13 CASSLDRGNEQFF TGTGCCAGCAGCTTAGACAGGGGCAATGAGCAGTTCTTC
TRBJ2-1 . TRBD1 TRBV6-2/TRBV6-3 CASSFTGGGYNEQFF TGTGCCAGCAGTTTTACAGGGGGAGGTTACAATGAGCAGTTCTTC
TRBJ1-1 . . TRBV18 CASSPSEEAFF TGTGCCAGCTCACCTAGTGAGGAAGCTTTCTTT
TRBJ2-3 . . TRBV28 CASSAGQTDTQYF TGTGCCAGCAGCGCCGGACAGACAGATACGCAGTATTTT
TRBJ2-7 . TRBD2 TRBV7-9 CASSLALAGGPEQYF TGTGCCAGCAGCTTAGCACTAGCGGGAGGGCCCGAGCAGTACTTC
TRBJ2-7 few TRBD2 TRBV6-5 CASSYSKRGGDEQYF TGTGCCAGCAGTTACTCGAAACGGGGGGGCGACGAGCAGTACTTC